This is a list of T cell receptor beta chains from one sample in a study of blood T cell repertoires in COVID-19. Only in-frame clones appear in the TCRdb table, and some are missing; sequencing was by immunoSEQ multiplex PCR. This table has some 32,000 clones, around nine tenths appearing once. The specimen sequenced was peripheral blood. These receptors were collected from a man aged 55-75 years with active COVID-19. CDR3s include the opening cysteine and the closing phenylalanine or tryptophan. D genes are given only for firm matches. Not all rows give a size; the values are once, few, many and, for expanded clones, a class.

d_call clone_size cdr3_length j_call v_call cdr3_nt cdr3_aa
TRBD2 once 14 TRBJ2-5 TRBV7-2 TGTGCCAGCAGCCCCATGCGGGGGAGGGAGACCCAGTACTTC CASSPMRGRETQYF
NA NA 14 TRBJ1-2 TRBV6-1 TGTGCCAGCAGTGAATTGGCGGTATCCTATGGCTACACCTTC CASSELAVSYGYTF
NA once 13 TRBJ2-5 TRBV11-2 TGTGCCAGCAGAACAGGGTTCCAAGAGACCCAGTACTTC CASRTGFQETQYF
TRBD2 NA 16 TRBJ2-3 TRBV29-1 TGCAGCGTTTCTGGGACTAGCGGGAGGGCGACAGATACGCAGTATTTT CSVSGTSGRATDTQYF
NA NA 16 TRBJ1-5 TRBV19 TGTGCCAGTACTCCTAGGGGGGGACTCCCGAATCAGCCCCAGCATTTT CASTPRGGLPNQPQHF
NA few 14 TRBJ2-3 TRBV18 TGTGCCAGCTCACCACCGTCGCCAGCGGATACGCAGTATTTT CASSPPSPADTQYF
TRBD2 NA 16 TRBJ2-3 TRBV5-1 TGCGCCAGCTCGAAACTAGCGGGAGGTGGCACAGATACGCAGTATTTT CASSKLAGGGTDTQYF
TRBD1 NA 13 TRBJ2-7 TRBV2 TGTGCCAGCAGGGGGGGACAGGGTTACGAGCAGTACTTC CASRGGQGYEQYF
NA NA 15 TRBJ1-2 TRBV6-2/TRBV6-3 TGTGCCAGCAGCCCATGGACTGGAAACTACTATGGCTACACCTTC CASSPWTGNYYGYTF
NA few 15 TRBJ1-2 TRBV6-1 TGTGCCAGCAGTGAAGGGGGGGACGGAGCGGGAGGCTACACCTTC CASSEGGDGAGGYTF
TRBD1 NA 15 TRBJ1-4 TRBV7-9 TGTGCCAGCAGTTCCAGGGGGCAGGCTAATGAAAAACTGTTTTTT CASSSRGQANEKLFF
NA NA 16 TRBJ2-7 TRBV3-1/TRBV3-2 TGTGCCAGCAGCCAAGTACTAGCCGCCAGCTCCTACGAGCAGTACTTC CASSQVLAASSYEQYF
TRBD2 once 15 TRBJ2-7 TRBV5-4 TGTGCCAGCAGCCTGACTAGCGGGATTACCTACGAGCAGTACTTC CASSLTSGITYEQYF
TRBD1 NA 16 TRBJ1-4 TRBV7-2 TGTGCCAGCAGCTCCAGGGGGTCTTGGGGTAATGAAAAACTGTTTTTT CASSSRGSWGNEKLFF
NA NA 15 TRBJ1-1 TRBV6-1 TGTGCCAGCACTGAAACGGGGGGGGCGCCGGCTGAAGCTTTCTTT CASTETGGAPAEAFF
TRBD2 NA 17 TRBJ2-1 TRBV6-4 TGTGCCAGCAGTGACTCGGGGACTAGCGGGGGAGTCGGTGAGCAGTTCTTC CASSDSGTSGGVGEQFF
TRBD2 NA 14 TRBJ2-3 TRBV10-3 TGTGCCATCGGGACTAGCACCAGCACAGATACGCAGTATTTT CAIGTSTSTDTQYF
NA few 17 TRBJ2-7 TRBV27 TGTGCCAGCAGTTTATACCCAGGGGCAGGACCCACCTACGAGCAGTACTTC CASSLYPGAGPTYEQYF
TRBD1 NA 16 TRBJ1-1 TRBV7-8 TGTGCCAGCAGCTTTCTCTCAGGGGGCTTGGGCACTGAAGCTTTCTTT CASSFLSGGLGTEAFF
TRBD2 NA 15 TRBJ2-3 TRBV15 TGTGCCACCAGACCGGGACTAGCGGTCACAGATACGCAGTATTTT CATRPGLAVTDTQYF
TRBD2 NA 18 TRBJ2-5 TRBV11-2 TGTGCCAGCAGCTTAGGTCGACTAGCGGGGGCCAGAGGAGAGACCCAGTACTTC CASSLGRLAGARGETQYF
NA once 15 TRBJ2-2 TRBV13 TGTGCCAGCAGCCTCGGGAATTACTACACCGGGGAGCTGTTTTTT CASSLGNYYTGELFF
NA NA 14 TRBJ2-7 TRBV27 TGTGCCAGCAGTTTAACATCTTCCATCTACGAGCAGTACTTC CASSLTSSIYEQYF
TRBD2 NA 18 TRBJ2-5 TRBV5-4 TGTGCCAGCAGCTCCAGACTAGCGGGGGCCGCCGTGGTGGAGACCCAGTACTTC CASSSRLAGAAVVETQYF
NA NA 13 TRBJ1-1 TRBV6-6 TGTGCCAGCACTAGAGGCCCCGACGCTGAAGCTTTCTTT CASTRGPDAEAFF
TRBD1 once 14 TRBJ2-1 TRBV6-2/TRBV6-3 TGTGCCAGCAGCCGACAGGGGGGGTACAATGAGCAGTTCTTC CASSRQGGYNEQFF
TRBD1 once 13 TRBJ1-1 TRBV7-8 TGTGCCAGCAGCTGGGACAGAAACACTGAAGCTTTCTTT CASSWDRNTEAFF
TRBD2 NA 16 TRBJ2-7 TRBV4-1 TGCGCCAGCAGCCCGTTGTCAAGCGGGGGGATCTACGAGCAGTACTTC CASSPLSSGGIYEQYF
NA NA 15 TRBJ2-7 TRBV5-6 TGTGCCAGCAGCTTGTATGGGGCGCCTCCCGACGAGCAGTACTTC CASSLYGAPPDEQYF
NA NA 15 TRBJ1-2 TRBV3-1/TRBV3-2 TGTGCCAGCAGCCAGGGGGGGGAAGGAAACTATGGCTACACCTTC CASSQGGEGNYGYTF
TRBD1 NA 14 TRBJ1-3 TRBV7-2 TGTGCCAGCAGCCCGGACAGGGGGCGAAACACCATATATTTT CASSPDRGRNTIYF
TRBD2 NA 14 TRBJ2-7 TRBV19 TGTGCCAGTAGCAAACGGGAGGCGGCCTACGAGCAGTACTTC CASSKREAAYEQYF
TRBD2 NA 14 TRBJ2-7 TRBV3-1/TRBV3-2 TGTGCCAGCAGCCACCGGGCGGGAGAAGGTGAGCAGTACTTC CASSHRAGEGEQYF
TRBD1 NA 18 TRBJ2-5 TRBV19 TGTGCCAGTAGTATAGGAGGACAGGGGGCGATTTTCAAAGAGACCCAGTACTTC CASSIGGQGAIFKETQYF
NA NA 16 TRBJ2-1 TRBV27 TGTGCCAGCAGTTTATCACCGGGAGACGGGGGCAATGAGCAGTTCTTC CASSLSPGDGGNEQFF
TRBD1 NA 15 TRBJ1-1 TRBV30 TGTGCCTGGAGTGCGATCGACAGGGTCTACACTGAAGCTTTCTTT CAWSAIDRVYTEAFF
NA NA 16 TRBJ1-6 TRBV7-2 TGTGCCAGCGCCACCCCCAGAGGCTCCTATAATTCACCCCTCCACTTT CASATPRGSYNSPLHF
NA NA 13 TRBJ2-3 TRBV5-6 TGTGCCAGCAGCGATCCCAGTTCAGATACGCAGTATTTT CASSDPSSDTQYF
NA once 15 TRBJ2-1 TRBV7-2 TGTGCCAGCAGCTTAGGGACTTTTAACGGCGGTGAGCAGTTCTTC CASSLGTFNGGEQFF
NA NA 13 TRBJ2-5 TRBV7-9 TGTGCCAGCAGCTCCGGTCAGGTGGAGACCCAGTACTTC CASSSGQVETQYF
NA NA 15 TRBJ1-5 TRBV5-6 TGTGCCAGCAGCTTGGCCCCAGGCGTTAATCAGCCCCAGCATTTT CASSLAPGVNQPQHF
NA few 13 TRBJ1-2 TRBV7-9 TGTGCCAGCAGCTTCGGGGAATCAGGTGGCTACACCTTC CASSFGESGGYTF
TRBD1 NA 16 TRBJ2-7 TRBV27 TGTGCCAGCAGTTATTCGGTGACAGGGTTCTCCTACGAGCAGTACTTC CASSYSVTGFSYEQYF
TRBD1 NA 14 TRBJ2-5 TRBV5-6 TGTGCCAGCCTGTACGACAGGGTCCAAGAGACCCAGTACTTC CASLYDRVQETQYF
TRBD1 NA 15 TRBJ2-5 TRBV7-9 TGTGCCAGCAGCCCGCGGGACAGGGGGCGGGAGACCCAGTACTTC CASSPRDRGRETQYF
NA NA 13 TRBJ2-2 TRBV27 TGTGCCAGCAGAGTGGTCTCAGCCGGGGAGCTGTTTTTT CASRVVSAGELFF
NA NA 14 TRBJ2-7 TRBV2 TGTGCCAGCAACTTACTGGGAGCCACCTACGAGCAGTACTTC CASNLLGATYEQYF
TRBD1 once 16 TRBJ1-6 TRBV3-1/TRBV3-2 TGTGCCAGCAGCCACACCACAGGGGGCGCGTCTTCACCCCTCCACTTT CASSHTTGGASSPLHF
TRBD1 NA 15 TRBJ2-5 TRBV7-2 TGTGCCAGCAGAGTTTCTACAGGGGATTCTGCGACCCAGTACTTC CASRVSTGDSATQYF
TRBD1 NA 14 TRBJ1-1 TRBV5-1 TGCGCCAGCAGCGGAAGACAGGGGAGCACTGAAGCTTTCTTT CASSGRQGSTEAFF
TRBD1 few 15 TRBJ2-5 TRBV25-1 TGTGCCAGCAGTGAAGGACAGGGGGTTGCAGAGACCCAGTACTTC CASSEGQGVAETQYF
TRBD1 NA 19 TRBJ2-4 TRBV7-9 TGTGCCAGCAGCTTAGAAACAGGGGTTACCTTTTTAGCCAAAAACATTCAGTACTTC CASSLETGVTFLAKNIQYF
NA NA 13 TRBJ1-2 TRBV2 TGTGCCAGCAGTAGCGGAATAAACTATGGCTACACCTTC CASSSGINYGYTF
TRBD1 NA 16 TRBJ1-1 TRBV5-8 TGTGCCAGCAGCCGTAGTATCGGACAGGCGGGGACTGAAGCTTTCTTT CASSRSIGQAGTEAFF
NA NA 15 TRBJ2-2 TRBV7-2 TGTGCCAGCAGCTTAGGAACGGTGAACACCGGGGAGCTGTTTTTT CASSLGTVNTGELFF